The rows below give T cell receptor beta chains drawn from one sample of a study of T cell responses to AZD1222 COVID-19 vaccine. Method: immunoSEQ multiplex PCR; TCRdb's copy keeps in-frame clones and lacks some. This table has 90,000 to 100,000 clones, about nine tenths appearing once. The sample here was peripheral blood, taken 28 days after the second AZD1222 dose. These receptor sequences come from an adult who received the AZD1222 COVID-19 vaccine. CDR3s include the opening cysteine and the closing phenylalanine or tryptophan.

v_gene	j_gene	CDR3aa
TRBV30	TRBJ1-6	CAWSVGGQGYSPLHF
TRBV5-6	TRBJ2-1	CASSTLGSRSYNEQFF
TRBV7-2	TRBJ1-1	CASGPGPGTEAFF
TRBV29-1	TRBJ2-5	CSVSSGTGGETQYF
TRBV6-5	TRBJ2-7	CASTATSGAYEQYF
TRBV30	TRBJ2-7	CAWSVLSHRTYEQYF
TRBV4-1	TRBJ1-1	CASSQVGLRMNTEAFF
TRBV30	TRBJ1-1	CAWSPSLHTEAFF
TRBV2	TRBJ2-5	CASAGLGGETQYF
TRBV6-5	TRBJ1-1	CASSLVMNTEAFF